A selection of T cell receptor beta chains follows, all from one sample in a study. TCRdb redid the calling of the 5' RACE reads with MiXCR, one entry per CDR3 protein. The sample consists of about 40,000 distinct CDR3 sequences, about a fifth of them appearing once. The specimen sequenced was Tregs sorted from a lymph node. The receptors come from a female donor with breast cancer. Both conserved end residues are part of each CDR3. A D gene is named only where the DNA matches it firmly. Size is omitted from some rows. Given values are once, few, many or a class for expanded clones.

CASSQGLYNEQFF | TGTGCCAGCAGCCAAGGACTTTACAATGAGCAGTTCTTC | . | TRBJ2-1 | TRBV3-1 | few
CAISDQLTGLGELFF | TGTGCCATCAGTGACCAGCTGACAGGGCTCGGGGAGCTGTTTTTT | TRBD1 | TRBJ2-2 | TRBV10-3 | few
CASSLTLSGESNEQFF | TGTGCCAGCAGCTTAACCCTCAGCGGGGAATCCAATGAGCAGTTCTTC | TRBD2 | TRBJ2-1 | TRBV11-2 | .
CSAAGDSYNEQFF | TGCAGCGCAGCGGGAGACTCCTACAATGAGCAGTTCTTC | TRBD2 | TRBJ2-1 | TRBV29-1 | .
CASSQDRAQPQHF | TGTGCCAGCAGCCAAGATCGAGCTCAGCCCCAGCATTTT | . | TRBJ1-5 | TRBV3-1 | .
CASSFHGVDFEQYF | TGCGCCAGCAGCTTTCATGGTGTAGATTTCGAGCAGTACTTC | . | TRBJ2-7 | TRBV5-1 | few
CASYRGGNAEAFF | TGTGCCAGTTACCGCGGCGGAAACGCTGAAGCTTTCTTT | . | TRBJ1-1 | TRBV7-9 | .
CASSFGQGEGAFF | TGTGCCAGCAGTTTTGGACAGGGGGAGGGAGCTTTCTTT | TRBD1 | TRBJ1-1 | TRBV12-3/TRBV12-4 | .
CASSLGDWAEQYF | TGTGCCAGCAGCCTCGGGGATTGGGCCGAGCAGTACTTC | . | TRBJ2-7 | TRBV6-5 | many
CSVEVGRTTDTQYF | TGCAGCGTTGAAGTGGGTCGGACCACAGATACGCAGTATTTT | . | TRBJ2-3 | TRBV29-1 | .
CASSSTDSSYNEQFF | TGTGCCAGCAGTTCAACCGACAGCTCCTACAATGAGCAGTTCTTC | . | TRBJ2-1 | TRBV28 | .
CASSYDRGVSNEQFF | TGCGCCAGCAGCTACGACAGGGGAGTCAGCAATGAGCAGTTCTTC | TRBD1 | TRBJ2-1 | TRBV4-1 | .
CASSRGSGEKLFF | TGTGCCAGCAGCAGAGGCAGCGGGGAAAAACTGTTTTTT | . | TRBJ1-4 | TRBV7-3 | .
CASSLSYEETQYF | TGTGCCAGCAGCTTATCATATGAAGAGACCCAGTACTTC | . | TRBJ2-5 | TRBV11-1 | many
CASSMGPQLTQETQYF | TGTGCCAGCAGCATGGGGCCTCAACTCACGCAAGAGACCCAGTACTTC | . | TRBJ2-5 | TRBV5-4 | .
CASSPQAAASYEQYF | TGCGCCAGCAGCCCCCAGGCGGCCGCATCCTACGAGCAGTACTTC | . | TRBJ2-7 | TRBV4-1 | many
CSAPDSRNTIYF | TGCAGTGCCCCGGACAGCCGCAACACCATATATTTT | . | TRBJ1-3 | TRBV20-1 | .
CASGGSFLETQYF | TGTGCCAGCGGTGGAAGTTTTCTAGAGACCCAGTACTTC | . | TRBJ2-5 | TRBV28 | .
CASSWGLYNEQFF | TGTGCCAGCAGCTGGGGACTATACAATGAGCAGTTCTTC | TRBD2 | TRBJ2-1 | TRBV5-4 | few
CASNSPRRTGKTQYF | TGTGCCAGCAACTCCCCGAGGCGGACAGGGAAGACCCAGTACTTC | TRBD1 | TRBJ2-5 | TRBV28 | many
CASSLTSLGQKKQETQYF | TGTGCCAGCAGTTTAACCTCCCTGGGACAGAAGAAACAAGAGACCCAGTACTTC | TRBD1 | TRBJ2-5 | TRBV28 | few
CSVAPFGPNTEAFF | TGCAGCGTTGCCCCATTCGGGCCGAACACTGAAGCTTTCTTT | . | TRBJ1-1 | TRBV29-1 | .
CASSPQSGSEQYF | TGTGCCAGCAGCCCCCAGTCAGGGTCCGAGCAGTACTTC | . | TRBJ2-7 | TRBV7-2 | .
CASSPGSLAKNIQYF | TGTGCCAGCAGCCCTGGGTCACTAGCCAAAAACATTCAGTACTTC | . | TRBJ2-4 | TRBV5-6 | many
CASSSQREGAQETQYF | TGTGCCAGCAGCTCCCAGCGGGAGGGAGCACAAGAGACCCAGTACTTC | TRBD2 | TRBJ2-5 | TRBV7-9 | medium-sized
CASSLEPGTKGYTF | TGCGCCAGCAGCTTGGAGCCTGGGACCAAAGGCTACACCTTC | . | TRBJ1-2 | TRBV5-1 | many
CATYRVSRNEQYF | TGTGCCACCTACAGGGTATCTAGGAACGAGCAGTACTTC | . | TRBJ2-7 | TRBV28 | .
CASSLRGQSRTKQYF | TGTGCCAGCAGTTTAAGGGGCCAGAGTCGTACGAAGCAGTACTTC | . | TRBJ2-7 | TRBV12-3/TRBV12-4 | .
CASSQVRLASSYNEQFF | TGCGCCAGCAGCCAAGTTCGACTAGCGAGCTCCTACAATGAGCAGTTCTTC | TRBD2 | TRBJ2-1 | TRBV4-1 | many
CASSPGQGNSPLHF | TGTGCCAGCAGCCCGGGACAGGGAAATTCACCCCTCCACTTT | TRBD1 | TRBJ1-6 | TRBV9 | many
CASSLSGGELFF | TGTGCCAGCAGCTTGTCCGGGGGGGAGCTGTTTTTT | . | TRBJ2-2 | TRBV5-4 | many
CASSLGLYEQYF | TGTGCCAGCAGCTTAGGATTGTACGAGCAGTACTTC | . | TRBJ2-7 | TRBV11-2 | .
CASSVSTSRTNTGELFF | TGTGCCAGCAGCGTATCAACTAGCCGAACGAACACCGGGGAGCTGTTTTTT | . | TRBJ2-2 | TRBV9 | medium-sized
CASSFSGTDINEQFF | TGCGCCAGCAGCTTTTCCGGGACAGACATCAATGAGCAGTTCTTC | TRBD1 | TRBJ2-1 | TRBV5-1 | many
CASGRDPYNEQFF | TGTGCCAGCGGCCGAGACCCCTACAATGAGCAGTTCTTC | . | TRBJ2-1 | TRBV7-9 | .
CASSPLAGVAYEQYF | TGTGCCAGCAGCCCGTTAGCGGGAGTGGCCTACGAGCAGTACTTC | TRBD2 | TRBJ2-7 | TRBV7-2 | .
CASSPDITNEKLFF | TGTGCCAGCAGCCCAGATATAACTAATGAAAAACTGTTTTTT | . | TRBJ1-4 | TRBV7-2 | many
CASSSTGSSYNEQFF | TGTGCCAGCAGTTCGACAGGGAGCTCCTACAATGAGCAGTTCTTC | TRBD1 | TRBJ2-1 | TRBV2 | few
CASSLGVSGVTDTQYF | TGCGCCAGCAGCTTGGGGGTATCAGGGGTTACAGATACGCAGTATTTT | . | TRBJ2-3 | TRBV5-1 | .
CASTPSRDSYGYTF | TGTGCCAGCACCCCTTCCCGGGACAGCTATGGCTACACCTTC | TRBD1 | TRBJ1-2 | TRBV27 | few
CATSDLNGTSDRNEQFF | TGTGCCACCAGTGATTTAAACGGGACTAGCGATCGGAATGAGCAGTTCTTC | TRBD2 | TRBJ2-1 | TRBV24-1 | many
CASSFGGTNTGELFF | TGCGCCAGCAGCTTCGGGGGCACGAACACCGGGGAGCTGTTTTTT | . | TRBJ2-2 | TRBV5-1 | many
CASSQVAGTGVADTQYF | TGTGCCAGCAGCCAAGTGGCCGGTACAGGGGTAGCAGATACGCAGTATTTT | TRBD1 | TRBJ2-3 | TRBV4-2 | .
CASSVTQRNTGELFF | TGTGCCAGCAGCGTAACCCAGCGGAACACCGGGGAGCTGTTTTTT | . | TRBJ2-2 | TRBV9 | many
CSARHSAHNEQFF | TGCAGTGCTAGGCATAGCGCCCACAATGAGCAGTTCTTC | . | TRBJ2-1 | TRBV20-1 | many
CAGRSSYGYTF | TGCGCAGGAAGGAGCTCCTATGGCTACACCTTC | . | TRBJ1-2 | TRBV29-1 | few
CASSLGSSNYGYTF | TGTGCCAGCAGCTTAGGTAGCTCAAACTATGGCTACACCTTC | . | TRBJ1-2 | TRBV11-2 | few
CASSFTARSYNEQFF | TGTGCCAGCAGCTTTACGGCGCGCTCCTACAATGAGCAGTTCTTC | . | TRBJ2-1 | TRBV7-9 | few
CASEGGPVADTQYF | TGTGCCTCAGAAGGGGGGCCTGTAGCAGATACGCAGTATTTT | . | TRBJ2-3 | TRBV28 | few